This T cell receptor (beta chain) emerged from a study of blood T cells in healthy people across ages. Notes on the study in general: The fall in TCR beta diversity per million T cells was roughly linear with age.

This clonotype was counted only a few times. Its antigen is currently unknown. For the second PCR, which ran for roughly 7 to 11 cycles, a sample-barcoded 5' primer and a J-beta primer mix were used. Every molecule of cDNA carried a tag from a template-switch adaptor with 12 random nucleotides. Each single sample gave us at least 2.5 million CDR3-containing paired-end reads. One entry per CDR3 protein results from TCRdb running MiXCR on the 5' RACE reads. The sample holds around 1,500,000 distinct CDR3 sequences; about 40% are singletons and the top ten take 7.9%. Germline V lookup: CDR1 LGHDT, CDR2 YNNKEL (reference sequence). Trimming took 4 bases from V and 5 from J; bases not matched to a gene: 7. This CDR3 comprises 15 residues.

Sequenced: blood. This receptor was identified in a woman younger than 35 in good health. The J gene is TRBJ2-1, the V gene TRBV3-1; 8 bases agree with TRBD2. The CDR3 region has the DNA TGTGCCAGCAGCCTGGGTAGCGGGGCCCACAATGAGCAGTTCTTC. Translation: CASSLGSGAHNEQFF.